The 6 T cell receptor beta chains below all came from one sample that was sequenced in a study of beta chain features in type 1 diabetes. All of the isolated RNA was reverse transcribed, so expressed TCRB transcripts were sequenced. Assay used: immunoSEQ multiplex PCR; TCRdb lists only in-frame clones, some missing. The sample records around 160,000 clones, about 44% being singletons. The source material was Tregs from blood. These receptors all come from a man younger than 35 in good health.

This clone was recorded a few times. V and J are TRBV7-9 and TRBJ1-3; D call uncertain. V was clipped by 4 bases and J by 6 bases, with 4 bases between them. The CDR3 is 11 residues long. Germline V gives CDR1 SEHNR, CDR2 FQNEAQ (reference sequence). CDR3 residues: CASSSLNTIYF. The CDR3 DNA sequence: TGTGCCAGCAGCTCCTTAAACACCATATATTTT.

This chain uses TRBV7-9 with TRBJ2-3, with D tentatively TRBD2 (5 bases). Germline CDR1 reads SEHNR; CDR2 reads FQNEAQ (reference sequence). V dropped 3 bases and J dropped 1 base, with 11 bases sitting between them. The CDR3 extends over 15 amino acids. The CDR3 reads CASSFRGLGTDTQYF. The CDR3, as DNA: TGTGCCAGCAGCTTTAGAGGGTTGGGCACAGATACGCAGTATTTT.

V gene TRBV28 combines with J gene TRBJ2-1, with D possibly TRBD1 on 5 matching bases. Trimming cost V 3 bases and J 6 bases, with 15 bases left between them. Germline loops: CDR1 MDHEN, CDR2 SYDVKM. This CDR3 has 15 amino acids. CDR3 sequence (DNA): TGTGCCAGCAGTTTTCCCTCGCAGGGTGCCAATGAGCAGTTCTTC. This codes for CASSFPSQGANEQFF.

The table lists this clone with a count of one. The V and J genes are TRBV4-1 and TRBJ2-2; D possibly corresponds to TRBD1 (6 bases). Germline assignment: CDR1 MGHRA and CDR2 YSYEKL. Trimming cost V 3 bases and J 0 bases, with 11 bases left between them. The CDR3 consists of 16 residues. The CDR3, as DNA: TGCGCCAGCAGCCAGGGGACATACGCGAACACCGGGGAGCTGTTTTTT. This translates into CASSQGTYANTGELFF.

The V call is TRBV7-2, the J call TRBJ1-5; 8 nucleotides line up with TRBD1. The V segment lost 4 bases and the J segment 1 base; nucleotides outside the gene matches: 9. The CDR3 is 17 amino acids. Germline values: CDR1 SGHTA, CDR2 FQGNSA. The CDR3 protein is CASSYRGQGESNQPQHF. The CDR3 DNA reads as TGTGCCAGCAGCTACCGCGGACAGGGAGAGAGCAATCAGCCCCAGCATTTT.

The V gene is TRBV7-9, the J gene TRBJ1-1; D call uncertain. Germline assignment: CDR1 SEHNR and CDR2 FQNEAQ (reference sequence). This CDR3 contains 14 residues. The ends were cut back, 6 bases at V and 0 bases at J, with 11 bases in the middle. The chain's CDR3 is CASSLTGLNTEAFF. The CDR3 bases are TGTGCCAGCAGTTTGACGGGGTTGAACACTGAAGCTTTCTTT.